This entry lists 30 T cell receptor beta chains sequenced from one sample in a study of CD8 T cells in ankylosing spondylitis. Findings of the study overall: Ankylosing spondylitis blood seemed to carry a telltale TCR beta motif made of several highly homologous variants.

No antigens are known for them. TCRdb re-called the 5' RACE reads with MiXCR, one entry per CDR3 protein. The repertoire has about 540,000 distinct CDR3 sequences, about 12% of them found once; the top ten carry over 6.5%. The sample taken for sequencing was blood, either unsorted or a sorted T cell fraction (not recorded which). These receptors all stem from a male donor with ankylosing spondylitis.

The chain links TRBV5-8 to TRBJ2-5; TRBD2 is a possible D gene (5 bases). The germline V and J ends were trimmed by 8 bases and 5 bases, with 13 bases remaining between them. The germline CDR1 and CDR2 sequences are SGHTS and YDEGEE. The CDR3 is 12 residues long. CDR3 residues: CARGTGGETQYF. The CDR3 DNA sequence: TGTGCCAGAGGAACCGGCGGGGAGACCCAGTACTTC.

Ten or more counts support this clonotype. This rearrangement joins TRBV4-1 to TRBJ2-2; TRBD1 is a possible D gene (6 bases). Germline V gene lookup returns CDR1 MGHRA and CDR2 YSYEKL. Trimming took off 1 base at V and 0 bases at J, with 6 bases between the two ends. The CDR3 runs 15 residues. The CDR3 sequence: CASSQGTANTGELFF. In DNA form, the CDR3 reads TGCGCCAGCAGCCAAGGGACAGCGAACACCGGGGAGCTGTTTTTT.

This clonotype has just a few counts. This rearrangement joins TRBV18 to TRBJ2-1, with D possibly matching TRBD1 (7 bases). Germline CDR1 and CDR2: KGHSH and LQKENI. The CDR3 covers 13 residues. V was cut by 5 bases and J by 7 bases, with 12 bases left in between. For the CDR3, the DNA is TGTGCCAGCTCATCGACAGGGAGGAATGAGCAGTTCTTC. Translating gives CASSSTGRNEQFF.

This clonotype showed up just a few times. The chain carries TRBV7-2 and TRBJ2-1; no firm D call. Germline V lookup: CDR1 SGHTA, CDR2 FQGNSA. CDR3 length: 16 residues. The germline V and J ends were trimmed by 0 bases and 4 bases, with 13 bases remaining between them. The CDR3 protein is CASSLAPTASYNEQFF. The DNA for the CDR3 is TGTGCCAGCAGCTTAGCCCCGACTGCGAGTTACAATGAGCAGTTCTTC.

This clonotype appeared a few times. This chain uses TRBV4-2 with TRBJ2-7; TRBD2 agrees at 8 bases. The CDR3 is 16 amino acids. Germline assignment: CDR1 LGHNA and CDR2 YNFKEQ. The ends lost 0 bases at V and 7 bases at J; junction bases unmatched: 11. The CDR3 sequence is CASSQDGIAGRSEQYF. The CDR3 DNA reads TGTGCCAGCAGCCAAGATGGGATAGCGGGAAGATCGGAGCAGTACTTC.

The chain carries TRBV21-1 and TRBJ2-3; the table gives TRBD1 as D, unverified against the DNA. TRBV21-1 is a pseudogene segment. The length of the CDR3 is 15 residues. The CDR3 DNA reads TGTGCCAGCAGCCCCGGGGGGGTGATTACAGATACGCAGTATTTT. Its translation: CASSPGGVITDTQYF.

In its sample, this clonotype was seen a few times. This sequence joins TRBV21-1 and TRBJ2-3; the tabulated D call, TRBD2, remains unverified against the DNA. TRBV21-1 is flagged as a pseudogene. CDR3 size: 18 residues. The CDR3 DNA reads TGTGCCAGCAGCAAAGGTCTAGCGGGAGGACCAAGCACAGATACGCAGTATTTT. As protein: CASSKGLAGGPSTDTQYF.

The chain is built from TRBV3-1 and TRBJ2-1, with TRBD2 matching over 12 bases. The V segment lost 4 bases and the J segment 2 bases; nucleotides outside the gene matches: 15. This CDR3 is built from 20 residues. In germline, CDR1 is LGHDT, CDR2 YNNKEL (reference sequence). CDR3 region: CASSRRLAGGGGRTYNEQFF. DNA for the CDR3: TGTGCCAGCAGCCGCCGGCTAGCGGGAGGGGGTGGGCGGACCTACAATGAGCAGTTCTTC.

This clonotype has a handful of counts. This chain links TRBV3-1 with TRBJ1-1, with TRBD1 as a possible D gene (5 bases). The CDR3 sequence is 13 residues long. The V end lost 1 base, the J end lost 6 bases, and 9 bases lay between the germline ends. Per germline, CDR1 LGHDT and CDR2 YNNKEL (reference sequence). In DNA, the CDR3 is TGTGCCAGCAGCCAAGGGGGCAGGGCTGAAGCTTTCTTT. This translates into CASSQGGRAEAFF.

This clonotype was seen a few times. The chain carries TRBV7-9 and TRBJ2-7, with D tentatively TRBD1 (5 bases). This CDR3 has 15 residues. The germline V gene encodes CDR1 SEHNR and CDR2 FQNEAQ (reference sequence). V was cut by 0 bases and J by 0 bases, with 9 bases left in between. CDR3 residues: CASSLASTASYEQYF. The CDR3 nucleotides are TGTGCCAGCAGCTTAGCCTCGACAGCCTCCTACGAGCAGTACTTC.

This chain links TRBV20-1 with TRBJ2-1; 10 positions agree with TRBD2. The CDR3 is 12 residues long. Germline V lookup: CDR1 DFQATT, CDR2 SNEGSKA (reference sequence). V was pared by 5 bases and J by 8 bases, with 3 bases of the junction left unmatched. In nucleotides, the CDR3 is TGCAGTGCTTCCAGCGGGAGGGATGAGCAGTTCTTC. It yields the protein CSASSGRDEQFF.

This clonotype came up a few times. The chain is built from TRBV2 and TRBJ1-5; 9 bases align to TRBD1. V gave up 5 bases and J gave up 7 bases; unmatched junction bases: 9. The CDR3 totals 15 residues. Germline assignment: CDR1 SNHLY and CDR2 FYNNEI. The CDR3 DNA reads TGTGCCAGCAGTCCCCGCGGACAGGGGTGGCAGCCCCAGCATTTT. The encoded protein is CASSPRGQGWQPQHF.

The rearrangement joins TRBV10-2 to TRBJ2-7; possibly TRBD1 or TRBD2 for D (5 bases each). Trimming removed 2 bases from V and 6 bases from J, with 11 bases in between. Germline V gives CDR1 WSHSY, CDR2 SAAADI. The length of the CDR3 is 13 residues. The CDR3 DNA reads as TGCGCCAGCAGTGAGCGGGGCGGAGGCGAGCAGTACTTC. Translating it yields CASSERGGGEQYF.

To note about this clonotype: Relative to the germline gene, one junction end is altered; a read error may explain this. The rearrangement uses TRBV12-3 or TRBV12-4 and TRBJ2-1; no reliable D call. This CDR3 region has 12 residues. Here the CDR3 reads CASCFARNEQFF. In nucleotides, the CDR3 is TGTGCCAGCTGTTTTGCCCGCAATGAGCAGTTCTTC.

This chain links TRBV20-1 with TRBJ1-1, with a weak D call TRBD1 (6 bases). This CDR3 has 17 residues. CDR1 is DFQATT, CDR2 SNEGSKA, per germline (reference sequence). With 0 bases removed from V and 6 bases from J, the gap between germline ends came to 23 bases. CDR3 sequence: CSARDKKQGSEFAEAFF. The CDR3 region has the DNA TGCAGTGCTAGAGACAAAAAACAGGGTAGTGAGTTCGCTGAAGCTTTCTTT.

This clonotype was counted at least ten times. J is TRBJ2-7 and V is TRBV4-2; D is undetermined. The germline CDR1 and CDR2 sequences are LGHNA and YNFKEQ. This CDR3 is built from 14 residues. The ends were cut back, 1 base at V and 7 bases at J, with 14 bases in the middle. The CDR3 loop reads CASSQVAETREQYF. CDR3 in DNA: TGTGCCAGCAGCCAAGTGGCTGAGACACGGGAGCAGTACTTC.

The rearrangement joins TRBV7-8 to TRBJ2-7; weak D call: TRBD2 (6 bases). Germline CDR1 SGHVS, CDR2 FQNEAQ. The length of the CDR3 is 16 residues. Trimming shortened V by 0 bases and J by 3 bases, and 15 bases separated the two germline ends. CDR3 amino acids: CASSLASGTRRYEQYF. The CDR3 DNA is TGTGCCAGCAGCTTAGCATCCGGGACTCGACGCTACGAGCAGTACTTC.

In its sample, this clonotype was seen many times. The rearrangement uses TRBV20-1 and TRBJ2-1, with a possible D match to TRBD1 (7 bases). Germline V CDR1 and CDR2: DFQATT, SNEGSKA (reference sequence). V was pared by 6 bases and J by 0 bases, with 15 bases between. The CDR3 consists of 15 residues. DNA for the CDR3: TGCAGTGCGACAGGGACTTCCGACTCCTACAATGAGCAGTTCTTC. Translated: CSATGTSDSYNEQFF.

As concerns this clonotype: This may be a read error, as it is one base from a much larger clone. The V gene is TRBV18, the J gene TRBJ1-1; TRBD1 aligns across 7 bases. The CDR3 runs to 13 residues. Germline V CDR1 and CDR2: KGHSH, LQKENI. The CDR3 region has the DNA TGTGCCAGCCTTGGACAGGCGAACACTGAAGTTTTCTTT. Amino acid sequence: CASLGQANTEVFF.

This clonotype was seen a few times. The rearrangement links TRBV9 to TRBJ1-4, with D maybe TRBD1 (6 bases). V was pared by 0 bases and J by 5 bases, with 17 bases between. Germline CDR1 is SGDLS and CDR2 is YYNGEE. CDR3 length equals 17 residues. This chain's CDR3 is CASSVGGHLDWNEKLFF. Written as DNA, the CDR3 is TGTGCCAGCAGCGTAGGGGGACACTTAGACTGGAATGAAAAACTGTTTTTT.

This clonotype was seen once. The chain carries TRBV2 and TRBJ1-2; D may be TRBD1 (6 bases). The V gene's germline CDR1 is SNHLY and CDR2 FYNNEI. V dropped 7 bases and J dropped 5 bases, with 20 bases sitting between them. This CDR3 has 15 amino acids. CDR3 region: CASIPDYRDFYGYTF. DNA of the CDR3: TGTGCCAGCATCCCCGACTACAGGGACTTTTATGGCTACACCTTC. Supplemented by reference TRBV2 and TRBJ1-2, the full variable domain reads EPEVTQTPSHQVTQMGQEVILRCVPISNHLYFYWYRQILGQKVEFLVSFYNNEISEKSEIFDDQFSVERPDGSNFTLKIRSTKLEDSAMYFCASIPDYRDFYGYTFGSGTRLTVV.

J is TRBJ2-3 and V is TRBV20-1; 16 positions agree with TRBD2. The CDR3 has 18 residues. Looked up from germline, CDR1 is DFQATT and CDR2 is SNEGSKA (reference sequence). Unmatched junction bases numbered 7, after V lost 3 bases and J lost 1 base. The CDR3 loop reads CSASGGLAGGPGTDTQYF. Here the CDR3 DNA reads TGCAGTGCTAGCGGGGGACTAGCGGGAGGGCCGGGCACAGATACGCAGTATTTT.

The chain has TRBV12-3 or TRBV12-4 and TRBJ2-3; D is possibly TRBD1 or TRBD2 (5 bases each). Deletions cut 5 bases from V and 6 bases from J, with 12 bases between. This CDR3 is built from 13 residues. This CDR3 reads CASSRREGDTQYF. The CDR3 region has the DNA TGTGCCAGCAGTCGACGCGAGGGGGATACGCAGTATTTT.

This rearrangement joins TRBV5-1 to TRBJ2-1; D is uncertain. The V gene's germline CDR1 is SGHRS and CDR2 YFSETQ. The length of the CDR3 is 14 residues. V lost 2 bases and J 5 bases, leaving 11 bases between the germline ends. The CDR3 nucleotides read TGCGCCAGCAGCTTAAGACCACCAGACAATGAGCAGTTCTTC. This sequence encodes CASSLRPPDNEQFF.

CDR3 region: CSEHSATDTQYF. For the CDR3, the DNA is TGCAGTGAGCACAGTGCCACAGATACGCAGTATTTT. This chain uses TRBV20-1 with TRBJ2-3; D is unclear. In germline, CDR1 is DFQATT, CDR2 SNEGSKA (reference sequence). The CDR3 contains 12 residues. V was pared by 7 bases and J by 2 bases, with 10 bases between.

This clonotype showed up many times. The chain carries TRBV5-1 and TRBJ2-1; 7 positions match TRBD2. CDR1 and CDR2 from the germline V gene are SGHRS and YFSETQ. Germline trimming cut 0 bases from V and 2 bases from J; bases unmatched to any gene: 5. CDR3 length: 16 residues. CDR3 residues: CASSLGGGLTYNEQFF. CDR3 coding DNA: TGCGCCAGCAGCTTGGGGGGGGGACTGACCTACAATGAGCAGTTCTTC.

Only a few counts were recorded for this clonotype. This sequence joins TRBV5-1 and TRBJ2-7; tentative D call: TRBD2 (6 bases). The germline V and J ends were trimmed by 2 bases and 3 bases, with 24 bases remaining between them. CDR1 is SGHRS and CDR2 is YFSETQ in the germline V gene. The CDR3 totals 18 residues. The CDR3 DNA reads as TGCGCCAGCAGCTTTTCGTTACCCACTAGCCCCGGGGGCTACGAGCAGTACTTC. It encodes CASSFSLPTSPGGYEQYF. The full variable domain, completed using reference TRBV5-1 and TRBJ2-7, is KAGVTQTPRYLIKTRGQQVTLSCSPISGHRSVSWYQQTPGQGLQFLFEYFSETQRNKGNFPGRFSGRQFSNSRSEMNVSTLELGDSALYLCASSFSLPTSPGGYEQYFGPGTRLTVT.

The table lists this clonotype with many counts. V and J are TRBV5-1 and TRBJ1-1; possibly TRBD1 for D (6 bases). CDR1 SGHRS and CDR2 YFSETQ come from the germline V gene. The CDR3 has 14 amino acids. Trimming took 0 bases from V and 6 from J, leaving 12 bases between them. The CDR3 DNA reads as TGCGCCAGCAGCTTGGCCGTACAGGGCGCTGAAGCTTTCTTT. This sequence encodes CASSLAVQGAEAFF.

This clonotype was seen a few times. The chain couples TRBV20-1 to TRBJ2-6; D gene unclear. V gave up 6 bases and J gave up 0 bases, with 15 bases separating them. Germline CDR1 and CDR2: DFQATT and SNEGSKA (reference sequence). The CDR3 has 16 amino acids. The CDR3 nucleotides read TGCAGTGCGAGACTCTATGAGCCCTCTGGGGCCAACGTCCTGACTTTC. This sequence encodes CSARLYEPSGANVLTF.

This clonotype has a single count. The J gene is TRBJ1-1, the V gene TRBV30; a possible D gene is TRBD1 (5 bases). The CDR3 loop spans 14 amino acids. The V end lost 0 bases, the J end lost 4 bases, and 12 bases lay between the germline ends. The germline gives CDR1 GTSNPN, CDR2 SVGIG (reference sequence). DNA for the CDR3: TGTGCCTGGAGTGTACGGCGGGGCGGCACTGAAGCTTTCTTT. It specifies CAWSVRRGGTEAFF.